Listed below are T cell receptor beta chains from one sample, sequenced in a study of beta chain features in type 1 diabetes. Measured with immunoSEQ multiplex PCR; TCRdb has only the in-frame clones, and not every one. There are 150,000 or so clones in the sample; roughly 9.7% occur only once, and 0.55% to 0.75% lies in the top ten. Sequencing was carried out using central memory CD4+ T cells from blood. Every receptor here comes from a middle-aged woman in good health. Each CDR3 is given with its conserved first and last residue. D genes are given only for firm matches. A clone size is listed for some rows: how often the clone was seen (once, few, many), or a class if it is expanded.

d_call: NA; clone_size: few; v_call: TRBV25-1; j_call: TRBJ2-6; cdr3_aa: CASSEQTAATNVLTF; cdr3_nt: TGTGCCAGCAGTGAGCAAACTGCTGCGACCAACGTCCTGACTTTC
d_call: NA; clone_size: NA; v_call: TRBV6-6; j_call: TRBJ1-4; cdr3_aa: CASSPTGGEKLFF; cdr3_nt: TGTGCCAGCAGCCCAACAGGCGGTGAAAAACTGTTTTTT
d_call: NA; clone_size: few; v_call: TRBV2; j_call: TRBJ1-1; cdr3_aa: CASSGQMNTEAFF; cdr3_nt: TGTGCCAGCAGCGGACAGATGAACACTGAAGCTTTCTTT
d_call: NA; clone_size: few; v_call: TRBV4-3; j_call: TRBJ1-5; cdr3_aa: CASSQDYSQPQHF; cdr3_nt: TGCGCCAGCAGCCAAGATTATAGTCAGCCCCAGCATTTT
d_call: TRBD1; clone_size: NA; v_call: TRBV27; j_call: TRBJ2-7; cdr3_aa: CASSLWTGSGEQYF; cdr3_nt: TGTGCCAGCAGTTTATGGACAGGGTCGGGCGAGCAGTACTTC
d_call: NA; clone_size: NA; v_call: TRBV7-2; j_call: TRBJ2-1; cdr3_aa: CASSLVSQGGNEQFF; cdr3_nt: TGTGCCAGCAGCTTAGTAAGTCAGGGGGGTAATGAGCAGTTCTTC
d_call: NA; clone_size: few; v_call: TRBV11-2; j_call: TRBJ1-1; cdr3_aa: CASSLGGHRNTEAFF; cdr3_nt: TGTGCCAGCAGCTTAGGAGGACACCGGAACACTGAAGCTTTCTTT
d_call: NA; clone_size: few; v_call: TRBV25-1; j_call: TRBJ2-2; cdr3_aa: CASSEWSSTGELFF; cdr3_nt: TGTGCCAGCAGTGAATGGTCGAGCACCGGGGAGCTGTTTTTT
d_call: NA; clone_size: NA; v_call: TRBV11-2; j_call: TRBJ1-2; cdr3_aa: CASSLTLGRVGKYGYTF; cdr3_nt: TGTGCCAGCAGCCTTACCTTGGGCAGGGTGGGAAAGTATGGCTACACCTTC
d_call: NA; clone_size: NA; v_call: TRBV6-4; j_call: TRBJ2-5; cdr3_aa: CASSRDRGETQYF; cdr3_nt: TGTGCCAGCAGCAGAGACCGGGGGGAGACCCAGTACTTC
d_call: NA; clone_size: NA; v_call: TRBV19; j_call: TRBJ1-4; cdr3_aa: CASGVREKLFF; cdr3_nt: TGTGCCAGTGGCGTCAGGGAAAAACTGTTTTTT
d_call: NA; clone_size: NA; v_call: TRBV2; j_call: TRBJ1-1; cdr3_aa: CASSLREDTEAFF; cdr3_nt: TGTGCCAGCAGTCTAAGGGAGGACACTGAAGCTTTCTTT
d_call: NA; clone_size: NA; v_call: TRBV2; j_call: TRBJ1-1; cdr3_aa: CASSLGTPEAFF; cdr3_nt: TGTGCCAGCAGTCTCGGGACACCTGAAGCTTTCTTT
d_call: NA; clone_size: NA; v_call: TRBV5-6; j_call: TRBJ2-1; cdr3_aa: CASSLGVAGGSRHKFF; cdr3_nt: NA
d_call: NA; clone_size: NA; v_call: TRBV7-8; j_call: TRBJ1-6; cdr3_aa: CASSAWTIDNSPLHF; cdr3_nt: TGTGCCAGCAGCGCCTGGACAATTGATAATTCACCCCTCCACTTT
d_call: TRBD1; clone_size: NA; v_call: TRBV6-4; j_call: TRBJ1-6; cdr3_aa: CASSEATGGLNSPLHF; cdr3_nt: TGTGCCAGCAGTGAGGCGACAGGGGGCCTAAATTCACCCCTCCACTTT
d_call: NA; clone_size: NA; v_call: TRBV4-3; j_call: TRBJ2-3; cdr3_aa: CASSATTLTESTDTQYF; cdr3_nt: TGCGCCAGCAGCGCCACGACTTTGACAGAGAGCACAGATACGCAGTATTTT
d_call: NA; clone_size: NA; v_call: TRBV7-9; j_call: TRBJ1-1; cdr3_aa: CASSFRTDNTEAFF; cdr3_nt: TGTGCCAGCAGCTTCAGGACAGACAACACTGAAGCTTTCTTT
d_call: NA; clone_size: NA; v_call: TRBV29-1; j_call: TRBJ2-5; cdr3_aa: CSVETNQETQYF; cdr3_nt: TGCAGCGTAGAGACAAACCAAGAGACCCAGTACTTC
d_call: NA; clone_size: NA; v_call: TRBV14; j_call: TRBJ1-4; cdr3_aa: CASSPMAPGGEKLFF; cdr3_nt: TGTGCCAGCAGTCCGATGGCCCCCGGGGGTGAAAAACTGTTTTTT
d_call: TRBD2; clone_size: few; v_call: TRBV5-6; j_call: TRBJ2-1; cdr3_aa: CASSLAGGTYNEQFF; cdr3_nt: TGTGCCAGCAGTCTTGCGGGGGGTACTTACAATGAGCAGTTCTTC
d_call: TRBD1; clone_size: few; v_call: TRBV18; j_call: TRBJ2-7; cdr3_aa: CASSPGQGLDEQYF; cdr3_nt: TGTGCCAGCTCACCGGGACAGGGGCTCGACGAGCAGTACTTC
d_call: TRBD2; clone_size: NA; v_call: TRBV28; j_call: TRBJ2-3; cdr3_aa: CASMAQGRGDTQYF; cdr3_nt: TGTGCCAGCATGGCACAAGGGAGGGGAGATACGCAGTATTTT
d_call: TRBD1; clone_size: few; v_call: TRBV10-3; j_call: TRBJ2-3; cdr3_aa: CAIRGGQGSTDTQYF; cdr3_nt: TGTGCCATCAGGGGAGGACAGGGGAGCACAGATACGCAGTATTTT
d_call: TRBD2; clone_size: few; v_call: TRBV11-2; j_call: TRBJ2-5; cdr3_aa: CASRTTGGETQYF; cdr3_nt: TGTGCCAGCAGAACAACGGGGGGAGAGACCCAGTACTTC
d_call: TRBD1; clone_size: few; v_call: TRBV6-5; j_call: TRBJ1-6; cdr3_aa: CASSYMGQGTNSPLHF; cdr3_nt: TGTGCCAGCAGTTACATGGGACAGGGAACGAATTCACCCCTCCACTTT